The subject of this entry is one TCR beta chain. The target of this receptor is not known. At one end, the junction sequence differs from germline, possibly due to a read error. From a lookup of the germline V gene (reference sequence), CDR1 and CDR2 are GTSNPN and SVGIG. Spanning cysteine to phenylalanine, the CDR3 consists of 13 amino acids. The read is trimmed to its CDR3 DNA, 39 bases read in frame from base 1. Library prep was done by the immunoSEQ multiplex PCR assay. A mixture of 60 forward primers for TCR Vbeta segments and 13 reverse primers for TCR Jbeta segments was used in the multiplex PCR. A multiplex PCR assay on genomic DNA amplified the CDR3 region of rearranged TCR beta genes. Amplified TCR beta libraries were sequenced as 87-base-pair reads on the Illumina HiSeq System. Regarding the original processing steps: In a later analysis, tens of millions of unique TCR beta chains were counted across the approximately 620 repertoires, and roughly 11 million of these chains were shared by at least two donors. To remove PCR and sequencing errors, raw reads were error-corrected and collapsed into unique sequences using a nearest-neighbor algorithm that merged closely related sequences. To assign V, D and J gene segments, CDR3 sequences were aligned to IMGT reference sequences. For a sequence to be retained, at least a six-nucleotide match to both a V gene segment and a J gene segment was required. Rearrangements were called productive when the CDR3 lacked stop codons and stayed in frame with V and J; all others were non-productive. CDR3 was defined according to IMGT convention as the region running from the second conserved V-encoded cysteine to the conserved J-encoded phenylalanine. The earlier analysis of some 600 of the donors excluded sequences that lacked an unambiguous match to a single V gene segment. In an earlier analysis of 450 to 700 of the donors, V segments were called functional above 56.7% productive rearrangements and were called segregating when the between-donor standard deviation exceeded 5%. A statistical classification framework was developed to diagnose cytomegalovirus status using the catalog of TCR beta chain sequences. In a later analysis, V and J genes were assigned by comparing TCR nucleotide sequences against IMGT/GENE-DB human TR gene sequences. Using the TCRdist pipeline, a later analysis assigned CDR3 sequences along with most-parsimonious VDJ recombination scenarios. In a later analysis, each TCR beta chain was defined by its CDR3 amino acid sequence together with its V-gene family, and reads lacking a unique V-gene family were excluded. In a later analysis, several hundred highly shared, low-generation-probability nucleotide sequences were removed to address suspected cross-contamination and a sequencing artifact. In a later analysis, a clonal expansion index was calculated for each public chain from normalized within-repertoire ranks of inferred template counts. In a later analysis, generation probabilities were computed using a VDJ recombination model fitted to out-of-frame rearrangements, and the results were checked against IGoR. Hypergeometric tests were used in a later analysis to score TCR-TCR, TCR-HLA and TCR-CMV co-occurrence, with a repertoire-size bias correction applied to the TCR pairs. False discovery rates were estimated in a later analysis by permuting HLA or CMV assignments 20 times. A later analysis grouped co-occurring TCRs with DBSCAN, adding TCRdist sequence similarity when clustering within HLA-allele-positive subsets. Repertoires with fewer than 30,000 or more than 120,000 public chains were left out of co-occurrence clustering, as were a handful of repertoires with anomalous nucleotide sharing. Not all clones reach the TCRdb copy of this immuneACCESS table, which keeps in-frame sequences only. Checked studies attribute under half of the gap to unresolved V genes and leave the rest unexplained. That table gives V, J and clone size, and the DNA gave D and trimming. The sample records 120,000 to 150,000 clones, over 75% of which are singletons. Less than 2% of the sample rests with the top ten.

The cohort consisted of 650 to 700 healthy bone marrow donors. At the time of sampling, all cohort members were nominally healthy, though unrecorded immune exposures were likely present. The donor tested CMV seronegative, placing the donor among the 352 seronegative members of the cohort. Each donor provided a peripheral blood sample, and peripheral blood mononuclear cells were used for TCR beta sequencing. Genomic DNA was extracted from the blood cell samples with the Qiagen DNeasy Blood Extraction Kit. These data originate in a study of cytomegalovirus exposure and HLA in healthy donors (dated by TCRdb to the late 2010s). Concerning the study at large: According to an earlier analysis of around 600 of the donors, roughly 180 million T cells yielded 90 million to 140 million unique TCR beta sequences and around 300 Gb of sequence data. Roughly 320 gigabases of sequencing data and 70 million to 100 million unique TCR sequences made up an early release that covered fewer than 650 HLA-typed donors. Among the roughly 400 genotyped donors, around 81% belonged to the genetic ancestry cluster associated with self-reported Caucasian donors. The aim of the study was to test whether cataloging public T cell receptors could identify signatures of past pathogen exposure. The study used immunosequencing to profile the T cell repertoires of hundreds of subjects and linked those repertoires to cytomegalovirus serostatus. Besides the first cohort of 666 subjects, a separate validation cohort made up of 120 or so different subjects was used. To predict cytomegalovirus infection status, the study combined high-throughput TCR immunosequencing, statistical association of individual TCRs with disease status, and machine learning. In a later analysis, previously published TCR beta repertoires from 666 donors were re-analyzed and high-resolution HLA genotyping was added so that TCR occurrence patterns could be studied. The later analysis used no new phenotypic data to find candidate immune exposures, relying instead on TCR beta sequences and their occurrence across donors. An earlier analysis of fewer than 700 of the donors applied high-throughput TCR beta sequencing to assess whether each TCR beta V gene segment acted as functional or pseudogenic. Donor age, sex, ethnicity and CMV serostatus were compiled alongside the repertoire data. A later genetic analysis used genome-wide SNP genotypes for about three fifths of the 666 donors, treating that subset as a discovery cohort. All discovery cohort repertoires had been generated using a single sequencing platform. Class I and class II HLA loci were covered by the typing at four-digit resolution. The number of donors typed differed by locus, with roughly 629-640 for A, B, C, DRB1 and DQB1, roughly 520 for DQA1, 600 to 610 for DPA1, and some 440 for DPB1. Four or five DR-DQ haplotypes were handled as single units for association and clustering, since linkage in the cohort was strong. On average, around 240,000 unique TCR beta nucleotide sequences were sequenced per donor among fewer than 500 genotyped donors of the cohort, with 15% to 20% of those sequences being non-productive.

Findings and caveats that apply to the study as a whole: The presence/absence analyses assumed that sequencing depth was roughly uniform across donors, and that assumption may not be true. When HLA alleles, especially DR and DQ, strongly co-occurred, attributing TCR associations to individual alleles was difficult. According to a later genetic analysis, donors in an Asian-associated ancestry cluster had fewer N-insertions in productive TCRs than the roughly 700-donor mean. Correlated functional status among segregating V segments might reflect linkage disequilibrium, but an unknown experimental factor could not be ruled out. A further reported finding was that TCR beta sequences accurately predicted the HLA-A and HLA-B alleles for most subjects in the first cohort. In a later analysis, HLA-associated TCR beta chains were found to be more clonally expanded and to have lower generation probabilities than equally common non-associated chains. According to a later analysis, parvovirus B19, influenza, CMV and Epstein-Barr virus appeared linked to several top co-occurrence clusters. In both the original and validation cohorts, the classifier was reported to diagnose cytomegalovirus status with high specificity and sensitivity. Because counts were too low, more than 15 rarely observed V segments, including chromosome 9 orphons, were excluded from the earlier analysis of several hundred of the donors. Specific HLA alleles were associated with 15,000 to 20,000 TCR beta sequences at a false discovery rate of 0.05 in a later analysis. Across donors, most TCR sequences were observed very rarely, whereas some public TCRs were present in many individuals. It was suggested by the authors that the approach could potentially be generalized to other disease states and immunological phenotypes. The study listed 164 TCR beta chains as associated with cytomegalovirus. A later genetic analysis associated a missense DCLRE1C variant with V-gene and J-gene trimming of TCR beta chains, and an independent cohort replicated the association. According to a later analysis, most CMV-associated TCR beta chains appeared to be HLA-restricted, and the HLA associations seemed to be driven largely by CMV exposure. In an earlier analysis of 587 of the donors, most TCR beta V segments appeared in productive rearrangements about 87% or about 30% of the time, broadly matching IMGT annotations. CMV serostatus was the only immune exposure information available for the cohort. In this cohort, only TCR beta chains were sequenced, and detectable features were limited by the absence of alpha or paired-chain data. The sequencing pipeline was judged likely to have produced a cluster of highly shared sequence variants as a technical artifact. In a later analysis, the rate of TCR association differed among HLA loci, with DRB1 alleles having the most associated TCRs and HLA-C alleles having the fewest. Some IMGT-functional V segments, including TRBV6-2 and TRBV6-3, could not be distinguished by the 87-base-pair reads and were therefore excluded. Because HLA typing was missing for some donors at each locus, association tests included only the typed subset. In vitro tests confirmed that a few of the cytomegalovirus-associated TCR beta chains recognize cytomegalovirus antigens.

The TCR comes from a man in his forties in good health and CMV-seronegative. Sequenced sample: PBMCs. The rearranged chain carries TRBV30 and TRBJ1-3; TRBD1 is a weak D gene call, 6 bases matching. In nucleotide form, the sequence is TGTGCCTGGTCGGGGGGCTCTGAAAACACCATATATTTT. It translates to CAWSGGSENTIYF. With all but the CDR3 taken from the reference TRBV30 and TRBJ1-3 genes, the full variable domain is: SQTIHQWPATLVQPVGSPLSLECTVEGTSNPNLYWYRQAAGRGLQLLFYSVGIGQISSEVPQNLSASRPQDRQFILSSKKLLLSDSGFYLCAWSGGSENTIYFGEGSWLTVV.